A selection of T cell receptor beta chains follows, all from one sample in a study of post-analysis software for immune sequencing data. TCRdb ran MiXCR on the PCR reads and lists one entry per CDR3 protein. Found here are hundreds of thousands of distinct CDR3 sequences, roughly 30% of them singletons; the top ten hold about 0.5%. Specimen: blood. The receptors derive from a girl between 10 and 17 years old with multiple sclerosis. Both conserved end residues are part of each CDR3. The D gene is left open where the match is weak. Clone size appears in some rows only: once, few, many, or a class for an expanded clone.

clone size: few; J gene: TRBJ2-1; D gene: TRBD2; V gene: TRBV7-2; CDR3 DNA: TGTGCCAGCAGCCCCCGGGGCGAACTAGCGGTGAGCCGCGGGCAGTTCTTC; CDR3 protein: CASSPRGELAVSRGQFF
clone size: .; J gene: TRBJ2-5; D gene: TRBD1; V gene: TRBV27; CDR3 DNA: TGTGCCAGCAGCCAAAGACAGGGTGGGACCCAGTACTTC; CDR3 protein: CASSQRQGGTQYF
clone size: .; J gene: TRBJ1-2; D gene: .; V gene: TRBV18; CDR3 DNA: TGTGCCAGCTCACCAGGGGAGAACTATGGCTACACCTTC; CDR3 protein: CASSPGENYGYTF
clone size: .; J gene: TRBJ1-5; D gene: .; V gene: TRBV30; CDR3 DNA: TGTGCCTGGAGTGTACGGGGAGGTCAGCCCCAGCATTTT; CDR3 protein: CAWSVRGGQPQHF
clone size: .; J gene: TRBJ1-2; D gene: .; V gene: TRBV7-9; CDR3 DNA: TGTGCCAGCAGCTTAGCACAGGTCCCCCTTTGGGGCTACACCTTC; CDR3 protein: CASSLAQVPLWGYTF
clone size: .; J gene: TRBJ1-5; D gene: .; V gene: TRBV12-3/TRBV12-4; CDR3 DNA: TGTGCCAGCACTCTTCAGGGAGGGGGGGGTCAGCCCCAGCATTTT; CDR3 protein: CASTLQGGGGQPQHF
clone size: .; J gene: TRBJ2-7; D gene: TRBD1; V gene: TRBV6-6; CDR3 DNA: TGTGCCAGCAGTTCCGTGACAGGGTCCTCCTACGAGCAGTACTTC; CDR3 protein: CASSSVTGSSYEQYF
clone size: few; J gene: TRBJ2-1; D gene: .; V gene: TRBV3-1; CDR3 DNA: TGTGCCAGCAGCTCTTCGGTGTGGGGCGGGGAGCAGTTCTTC; CDR3 protein: CASSSSVWGGEQFF
clone size: few; J gene: TRBJ2-1; D gene: .; V gene: TRBV7-9; CDR3 DNA: TGTGCCAGCAGCCCGGCTGCCGAGCAGTTCTTC; CDR3 protein: CASSPAAEQFF
clone size: few; J gene: TRBJ2-1; D gene: TRBD2; V gene: TRBV20-1; CDR3 DNA: TGCAGTGCTTTACTGGGACTATACAATGAGCAGTTCTTC; CDR3 protein: CSALLGLYNEQFF
clone size: .; J gene: TRBJ2-7; D gene: .; V gene: TRBV3-1; CDR3 DNA: TGTGCCAGCAGCCCCATTGGTCTAGCCCTCTACGAGCAGTACTTC; CDR3 protein: CASSPIGLALYEQYF
clone size: .; J gene: TRBJ2-5; D gene: TRBD1; V gene: TRBV2; CDR3 DNA: TGTGCCAGCTATGGGACAGGGGAGACCCAGTACTTC; CDR3 protein: CASYGTGETQYF
clone size: few; J gene: TRBJ2-3; D gene: .; V gene: TRBV29-1; CDR3 DNA: TGCAGCGAACTTACAGATACGCAGTATTTT; CDR3 protein: CSELTDTQYF
clone size: .; J gene: TRBJ2-1; D gene: TRBD1; V gene: TRBV7-2; CDR3 DNA: TGTGCCAGCAGATCACCGGGACAGGGTACCTATGAGCAGTTCTTC; CDR3 protein: CASRSPGQGTYEQFF
clone size: once; J gene: TRBJ2-1; D gene: .; V gene: TRBV7-2; CDR3 DNA: TGTGCCAGCAGCTTAGTCGAGGGACGGGGCGACCACAATGAGCGGTTCTTC; CDR3 protein: CASSLVEGRGDHNERFF
clone size: .; J gene: TRBJ2-7; D gene: TRBD2; V gene: TRBV29-1; CDR3 DNA: TGCAGCGTGCCACCGGGACTAGCGGGGTACAATGAGCAGTACTTC; CDR3 protein: CSVPPGLAGYNEQYF
clone size: few; J gene: TRBJ2-1; D gene: TRBD2; V gene: TRBV7-2; CDR3 DNA: TGTGCCAGCAGTTCAATAGCGGGGGGGCCGGGAGAGCAGTTCTTC; CDR3 protein: CASSSIAGGPGEQFF
clone size: .; J gene: TRBJ1-1; D gene: .; V gene: TRBV7-2; CDR3 DNA: TGTGCCAGCAGCTTTACCGCCGGGTCGGCGACTGAAGCTTTCTTT; CDR3 protein: CASSFTAGSATEAFF
clone size: .; J gene: TRBJ2-5; D gene: TRBD2; V gene: TRBV9; CDR3 DNA: TGTGCCAGCAGCGTTGGAGCGGCGGGGGAGTACCAAGAGACCCAGTACTTC; CDR3 protein: CASSVGAAGEYQETQYF
clone size: .; J gene: TRBJ2-5; D gene: TRBD1; V gene: TRBV10-3; CDR3 DNA: TGTGCCACTATGACAGGGCTCCAAGAGACCCAGTACTTC; CDR3 protein: CATMTGLQETQYF
clone size: .; J gene: TRBJ2-3; D gene: .; V gene: TRBV4-2; CDR3 DNA: TGTGCCAGCAGCCAAGATAGGGCGGGGGCTTACACAGATACGCAGTATTTT; CDR3 protein: CASSQDRAGAYTDTQYF
clone size: .; J gene: TRBJ2-3; D gene: TRBD2; V gene: TRBV2; CDR3 DNA: TGTGCCAGCAGCCAAGGACTAGCGGGGGGGCCAACAGATACGCAGTATTTT; CDR3 protein: CASSQGLAGGPTDTQYF
clone size: .; J gene: TRBJ2-1; D gene: .; V gene: TRBV7-2; CDR3 DNA: TGTGCCAGCAGTGTCATGGGGGGAAGCTCCTACAATGAGCAGTTCTTC; CDR3 protein: CASSVMGGSSYNEQFF
clone size: few; J gene: TRBJ2-3; D gene: TRBD2; V gene: TRBV2; CDR3 DNA: TGTGCCACGAGACCGGGACTAACGTGGGATACGCAGTATTTT; CDR3 protein: CATRPGLTWDTQYF
clone size: few; J gene: TRBJ2-7; D gene: .; V gene: TRBV4-1; CDR3 DNA: TGCGCCAGCAGCCAAGTTTTGGGCGTGGATGAGCAGTACTTC; CDR3 protein: CASSQVLGVDEQYF
clone size: .; J gene: TRBJ1-4; D gene: .; V gene: TRBV5-1; CDR3 DNA: TGCGCCAGCAGCTTGGCCGCACAAGGTGGTGAAAAACTGTTTTTT; CDR3 protein: CASSLAAQGGEKLFF
clone size: .; J gene: TRBJ2-5; D gene: .; V gene: TRBV28; CDR3 DNA: TGTGCCAGCAGTCCTTCAGCCGCGGAGGAACGAGAGACCCAGTACTTC; CDR3 protein: CASSPSAAEERETQYF
clone size: few; J gene: TRBJ2-1; D gene: TRBD2; V gene: TRBV3-1; CDR3 DNA: TGTGCCAGCAGCCCAATGGCTAGCGGGTTTTCCTCCTACAATGAGCAGTTCTTC; CDR3 protein: CASSPMASGFSSYNEQFF
clone size: many; J gene: TRBJ2-7; D gene: .; V gene: TRBV20-1; CDR3 DNA: TGCACCTGGACTGGTAATAACTACGAGCAGTACTTC; CDR3 protein: CTWTGNNYEQYF
clone size: many; J gene: TRBJ2-7; D gene: .; V gene: TRBV7-9; CDR3 DNA: TGTGCCAGCAGCCCCACTACCGGTAGTTACGAGCAGTACTTC; CDR3 protein: CASSPTTGSYEQYF
clone size: .; J gene: TRBJ1-1; D gene: .; V gene: TRBV10-3; CDR3 DNA: TGTGCCATCAGGAACGCCGGGACGGGACCTATTAAGGGCACTGAAGCTTTCTTT; CDR3 protein: CAIRNAGTGPIKGTEAFF
clone size: .; J gene: TRBJ2-2; D gene: .; V gene: TRBV4-3; CDR3 DNA: TGCGCCAGCAGCCAAGAGGGGGTAGCCGGGGAGCTGTTTTTT; CDR3 protein: CASSQEGVAGELFF
clone size: few; J gene: TRBJ2-5; D gene: TRBD2; V gene: TRBV2; CDR3 DNA: TGTGCCAGCAGACGACGGACTAGCGGGGAACAAGAGACCCAGTACTTC; CDR3 protein: CASRRRTSGEQETQYF
clone size: few; J gene: TRBJ2-6; D gene: TRBD1; V gene: TRBV7-9; CDR3 DNA: TGTGCCAGCGGGGGACAGCTCATCTCTGGGGCCAACGTCCTGACTTTC; CDR3 protein: CASGGQLISGANVLTF
clone size: .; J gene: TRBJ1-5; D gene: .; V gene: TRBV5-6; CDR3 DNA: TGTGCCAGCAGCTTGTATGGAGCGAGCCCCCAGCATTTT; CDR3 protein: CASSLYGASPQHF
clone size: .; J gene: TRBJ1-1; D gene: .; V gene: TRBV6-5; CDR3 DNA: TGTGCCAGGACGGGAGTGGTCTTGAACACTGAAGCTTTCTTT; CDR3 protein: CARTGVVLNTEAFF
clone size: .; J gene: TRBJ2-5; D gene: TRBD1; V gene: TRBV29-1; CDR3 DNA: TGCAGCGTTGAGGCAGGGGGAGAGCCCCAGTACTTC; CDR3 protein: CSVEAGGEPQYF
clone size: few; J gene: TRBJ1-1; D gene: TRBD1; V gene: TRBV15; CDR3 DNA: TGTGCCACCAGCAGAGATATCGGGACAGGGGGTGCTTTCTTT; CDR3 protein: CATSRDIGTGGAFF
clone size: many; J gene: TRBJ2-7; D gene: TRBD1; V gene: TRBV20-1; CDR3 DNA: TGCAGTGGCAAGTCAGGACAGGGGTCCTACGAGCAGTACTTC; CDR3 protein: CSGKSGQGSYEQYF
clone size: few; J gene: TRBJ2-1; D gene: .; V gene: TRBV10-3; CDR3 DNA: TGTGCCATCAGTGGCGCCGTGACCAGCGGCGGTGAGCAGTTCTTC; CDR3 protein: CAISGAVTSGGEQFF
clone size: few; J gene: TRBJ1-4; D gene: .; V gene: TRBV15; CDR3 DNA: TGTGCCACCAGCAGAGTTATCGGGTCGGGGGGGAATGAAAAACTGTTTTTT; CDR3 protein: CATSRVIGSGGNEKLFF
clone size: .; J gene: TRBJ2-1; D gene: .; V gene: TRBV20-1; CDR3 DNA: TGCAGTGCTAGAGATTTTAGCGGAGCCTACAATGAGCAGTTCTTC; CDR3 protein: CSARDFSGAYNEQFF
clone size: .; J gene: TRBJ2-6; D gene: .; V gene: TRBV15; CDR3 DNA: TGTGCCACCAGCCCGAGGGTCTCTGGGGCCAACGTCCTGACTTTC; CDR3 protein: CATSPRVSGANVLTF
clone size: many; J gene: TRBJ1-5; D gene: .; V gene: TRBV9; CDR3 DNA: TGTGCCAGCAGTCGAACAGGGTCCAATCAGCCCCAGCATTTT; CDR3 protein: CASSRTGSNQPQHF
clone size: .; J gene: TRBJ2-7; D gene: TRBD2; V gene: TRBV5-1; CDR3 DNA: TGCGCCAGCAGCAGGGCGGGGGGCTTGGACGAGCAGTACTTC; CDR3 protein: CASSRAGGLDEQYF
clone size: few; J gene: TRBJ1-2; D gene: .; V gene: TRBV25-1; CDR3 DNA: TGTGCCAGCAGTGAAGTCTCAACCGGGGAGGGCTACACCTTC; CDR3 protein: CASSEVSTGEGYTF
clone size: .; J gene: TRBJ2-7; D gene: TRBD2; V gene: TRBV5-1; CDR3 DNA: TGCGCCAGCAGTTCTCGGACTAGCTCTGACGAGCAGTACTTC; CDR3 protein: CASSSRTSSDEQYF
clone size: .; J gene: TRBJ1-1; D gene: TRBD1; V gene: TRBV20-1; CDR3 DNA: TGCAGTGCTCGAAACAGGGGAAGGGGCACTGAAGCTTTCTTT; CDR3 protein: CSARNRGRGTEAFF
clone size: .; J gene: TRBJ2-1; D gene: TRBD2; V gene: TRBV27; CDR3 DNA: TGTGCCAGCAGGGGACTAGCGGGAGTAAGGGTCGAAAATGAGCAGTTCTTC; CDR3 protein: CASRGLAGVRVENEQFF
clone size: .; J gene: TRBJ2-4; D gene: .; V gene: TRBV20-1; CDR3 DNA: TGCAGTGCCCCCGGGCCAGGGTTTAATTCGTACCCAAACATTCAGTACTTC; CDR3 protein: CSAPGPGFNSYPNIQYF